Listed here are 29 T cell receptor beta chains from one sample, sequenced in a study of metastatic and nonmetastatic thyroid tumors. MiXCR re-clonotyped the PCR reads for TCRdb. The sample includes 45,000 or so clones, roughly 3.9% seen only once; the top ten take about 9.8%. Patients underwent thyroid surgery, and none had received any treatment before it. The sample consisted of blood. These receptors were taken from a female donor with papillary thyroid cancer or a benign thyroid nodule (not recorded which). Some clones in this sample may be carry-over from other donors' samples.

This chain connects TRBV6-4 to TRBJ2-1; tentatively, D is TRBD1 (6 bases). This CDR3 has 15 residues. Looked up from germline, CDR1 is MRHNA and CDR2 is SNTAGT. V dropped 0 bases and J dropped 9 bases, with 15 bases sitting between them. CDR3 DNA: TGTGCCAGCAGTGACTCGGTAGGGGGTTCTAGTGAGCAGTTCTTC. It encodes CASSDSVGGSSEQFF.

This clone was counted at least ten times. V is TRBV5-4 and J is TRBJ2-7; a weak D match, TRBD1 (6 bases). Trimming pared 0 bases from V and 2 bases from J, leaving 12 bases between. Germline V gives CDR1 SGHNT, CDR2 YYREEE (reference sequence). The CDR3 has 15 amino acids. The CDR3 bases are TGTGCCAGCAGCTTGGGGGACATCGGCCCCTACGAGCAGTACTTC. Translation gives CASSLGDIGPYEQYF.

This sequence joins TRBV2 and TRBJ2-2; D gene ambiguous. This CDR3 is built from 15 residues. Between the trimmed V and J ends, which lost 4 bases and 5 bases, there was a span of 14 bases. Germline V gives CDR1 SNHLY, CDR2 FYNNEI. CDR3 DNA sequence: TGTGCCAGCAGTGCCGTACAGTGGGCGACCGGGGAGCTGTTTTTT. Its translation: CASSAVQWATGELFF.

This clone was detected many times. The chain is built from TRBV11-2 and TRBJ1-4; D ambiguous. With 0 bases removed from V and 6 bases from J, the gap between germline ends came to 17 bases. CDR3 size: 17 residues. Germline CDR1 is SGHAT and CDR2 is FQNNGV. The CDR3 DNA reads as TGTGCCAGCAGCTTAGATTCGCGGGCAGCAGGCGATGAAAAACTGTTTTTT. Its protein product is CASSLDSRAAGDEKLFF. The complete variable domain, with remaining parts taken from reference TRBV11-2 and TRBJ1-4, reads EAGVAQSPRYKIIEKRQSVAFWCNPISGHATLYWYQQILGQGPKLLIQFQNNGVVDDSQLPKDRFSAERLKGVDSTLKIQPAKLEDSAVYLCASSLDSRAAGDEKLFFGSGTQLSVL.

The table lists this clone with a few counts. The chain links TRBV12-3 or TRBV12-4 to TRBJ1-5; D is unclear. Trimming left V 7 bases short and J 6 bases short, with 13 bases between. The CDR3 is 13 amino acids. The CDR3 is CASTKRLFQPQHF. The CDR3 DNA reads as TGTGCCAGCACCAAAAGGTTATTTCAGCCCCAGCATTTT.

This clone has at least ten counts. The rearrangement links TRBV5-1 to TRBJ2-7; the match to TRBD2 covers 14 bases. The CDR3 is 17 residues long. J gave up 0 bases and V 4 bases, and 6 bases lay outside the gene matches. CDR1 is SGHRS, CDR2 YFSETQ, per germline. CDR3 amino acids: CASSIGLAGGASYEQYF. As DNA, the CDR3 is TGCGCCAGCAGCATCGGACTAGCGGGAGGCGCCTCCTACGAGCAGTACTTC.

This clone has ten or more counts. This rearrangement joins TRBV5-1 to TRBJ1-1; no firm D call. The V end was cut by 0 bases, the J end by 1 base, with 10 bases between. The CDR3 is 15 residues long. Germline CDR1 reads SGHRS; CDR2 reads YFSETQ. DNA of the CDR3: TGCGCCAGCAGCTTGGCACCCACCGCGAACACTGAAGCTTTCTTT. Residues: CASSLAPTANTEAFF.

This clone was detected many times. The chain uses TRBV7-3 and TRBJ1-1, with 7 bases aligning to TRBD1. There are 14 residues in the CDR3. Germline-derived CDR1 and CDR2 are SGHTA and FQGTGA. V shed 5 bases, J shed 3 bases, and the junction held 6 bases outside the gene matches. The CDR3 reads CASSMTGFHTEAFF. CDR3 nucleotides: TGTGCCAGCAGCATGACAGGGTTCCACACTGAAGCTTTCTTT.

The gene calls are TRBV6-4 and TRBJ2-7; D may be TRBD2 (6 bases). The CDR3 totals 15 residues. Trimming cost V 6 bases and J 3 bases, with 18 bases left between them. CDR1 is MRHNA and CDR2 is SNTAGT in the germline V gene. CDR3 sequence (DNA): TGTGCCAGCAGCCTCACGGGGGACTCCTACTACGAGCAGTACTTC. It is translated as CASSLTGDSYYEQYF.

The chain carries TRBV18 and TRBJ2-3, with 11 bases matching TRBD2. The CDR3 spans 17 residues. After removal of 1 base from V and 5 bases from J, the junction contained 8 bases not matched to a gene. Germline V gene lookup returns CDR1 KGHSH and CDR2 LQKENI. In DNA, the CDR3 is TGTGCCAGCTCACCACTGGAACTAGCGGGAGACGGAGATACGCAGTATTTT. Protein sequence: CASSPLELAGDGDTQYF.

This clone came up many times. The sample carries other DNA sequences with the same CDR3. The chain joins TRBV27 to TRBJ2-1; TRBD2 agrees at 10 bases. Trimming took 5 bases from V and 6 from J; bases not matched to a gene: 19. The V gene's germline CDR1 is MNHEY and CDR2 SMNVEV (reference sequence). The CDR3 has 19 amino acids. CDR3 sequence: CASSPRRLNLAGALNEQFF. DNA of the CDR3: TGTGCCAGCAGTCCCCGCAGGCTCAATCTAGCGGGAGCTCTCAATGAGCAGTTCTTC.

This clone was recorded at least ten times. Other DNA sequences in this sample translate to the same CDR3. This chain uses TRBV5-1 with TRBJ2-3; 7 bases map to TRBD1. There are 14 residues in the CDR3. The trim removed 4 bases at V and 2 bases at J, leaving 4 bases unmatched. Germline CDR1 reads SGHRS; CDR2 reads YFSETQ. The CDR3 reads CASSTGQTTDTQYF. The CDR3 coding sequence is TGCGCCAGCAGCACGGGACAGACCACAGATACGCAGTATTTT.

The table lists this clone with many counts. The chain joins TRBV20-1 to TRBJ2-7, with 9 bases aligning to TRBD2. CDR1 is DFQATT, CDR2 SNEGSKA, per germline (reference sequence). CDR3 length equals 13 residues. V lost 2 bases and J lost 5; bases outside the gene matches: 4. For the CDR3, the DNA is TGCAGTGCTAGATGGCTAGCGGGAAACGAGCAGTACTTC. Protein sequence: CSARWLAGNEQYF.

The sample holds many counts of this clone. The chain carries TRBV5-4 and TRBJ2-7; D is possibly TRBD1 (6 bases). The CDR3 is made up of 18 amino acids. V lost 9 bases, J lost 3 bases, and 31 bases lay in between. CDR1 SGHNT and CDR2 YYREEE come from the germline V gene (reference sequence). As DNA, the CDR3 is TGTGCCAACCTCCCCTGGGCGATTGGGGGCGGTCTACACTACGAGCAGTACTTC. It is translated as CANLPWAIGGGLHYEQYF.

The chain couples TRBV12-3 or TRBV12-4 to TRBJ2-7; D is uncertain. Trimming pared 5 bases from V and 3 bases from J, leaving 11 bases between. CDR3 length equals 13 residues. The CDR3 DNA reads TGTGCCAGCAGTAGTGGAAGACACTACGAGCAGTACTTC. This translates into CASSSGRHYEQYF.

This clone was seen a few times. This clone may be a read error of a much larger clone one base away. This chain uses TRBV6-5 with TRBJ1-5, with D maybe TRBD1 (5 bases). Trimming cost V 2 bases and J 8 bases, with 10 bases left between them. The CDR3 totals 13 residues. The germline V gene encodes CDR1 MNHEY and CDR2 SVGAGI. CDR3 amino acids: CASSYRRGKPQHF. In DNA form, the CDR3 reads TGTGCCAGCAGTTACAGGAGGGGTAAGCCCCAGCATTTT.

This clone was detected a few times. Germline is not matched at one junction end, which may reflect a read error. The DNA of the CDR3 is TGTGCCAGCAGCCGATGGACAGGGGGCCGATACGATCAGTACTTC. Translating it yields CASSRWTGGRYDQYF. This chain links TRBV12-3 or TRBV12-4 with TRBJ2-7; 11 bases map to TRBD1. The CDR3 covers 15 residues.

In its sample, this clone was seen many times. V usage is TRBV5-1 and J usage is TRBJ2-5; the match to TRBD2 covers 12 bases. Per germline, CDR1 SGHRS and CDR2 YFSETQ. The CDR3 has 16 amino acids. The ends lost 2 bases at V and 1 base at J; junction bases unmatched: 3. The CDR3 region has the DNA TGCGCCAGCAGCTTACCTAGCGGGAGGGTCCAAGAGACCCAGTACTTC. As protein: CASSLPSGRVQETQYF.

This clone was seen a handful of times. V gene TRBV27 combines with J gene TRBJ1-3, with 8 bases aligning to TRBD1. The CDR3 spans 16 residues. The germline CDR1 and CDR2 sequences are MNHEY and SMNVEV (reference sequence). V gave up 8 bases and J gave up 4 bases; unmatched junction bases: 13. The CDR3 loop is CASGPGQGSGGNTIYF. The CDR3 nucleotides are TGTGCCAGCGGCCCAGGACAGGGCTCTGGAGGAAACACCATATATTTT.

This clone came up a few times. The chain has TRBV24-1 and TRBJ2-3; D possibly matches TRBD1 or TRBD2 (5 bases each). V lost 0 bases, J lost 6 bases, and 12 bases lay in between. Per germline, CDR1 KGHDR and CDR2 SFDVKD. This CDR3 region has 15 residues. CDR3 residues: CATSDLPGSADTQYF. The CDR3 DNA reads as TGTGCCACCAGTGATTTGCCAGGGAGTGCGGATACGCAGTATTTT.

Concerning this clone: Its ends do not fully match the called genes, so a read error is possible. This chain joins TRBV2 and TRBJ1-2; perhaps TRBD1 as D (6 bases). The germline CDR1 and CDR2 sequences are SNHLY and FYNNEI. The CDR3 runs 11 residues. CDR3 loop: CANSPDSGHTF. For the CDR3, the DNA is TGTGCCAACTCCCCGGACAGTGGCCACACCTTC.

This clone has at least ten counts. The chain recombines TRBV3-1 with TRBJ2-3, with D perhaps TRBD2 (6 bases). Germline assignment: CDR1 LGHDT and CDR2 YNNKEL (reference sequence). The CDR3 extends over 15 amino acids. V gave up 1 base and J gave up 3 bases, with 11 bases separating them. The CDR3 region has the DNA TGTGCCAGCAGCCAAGGGAGCGGGTGGACAGATACGCAGTATTTT. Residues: CASSQGSGWTDTQYF.

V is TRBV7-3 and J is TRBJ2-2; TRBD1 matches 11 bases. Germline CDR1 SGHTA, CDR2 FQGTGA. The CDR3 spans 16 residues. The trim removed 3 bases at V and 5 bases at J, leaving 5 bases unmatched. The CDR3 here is CASSFGTGGSTGELFF. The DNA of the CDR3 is TGTGCCAGCAGCTTTGGGACAGGGGGAAGTACCGGGGAGCTGTTTTTT.

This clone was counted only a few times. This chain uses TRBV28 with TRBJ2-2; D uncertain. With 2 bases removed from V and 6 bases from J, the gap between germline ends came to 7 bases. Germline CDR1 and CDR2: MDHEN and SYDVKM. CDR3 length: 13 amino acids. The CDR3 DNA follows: TGTGCCAGCAGTTTAAGCATGGCCGGGGAGCTGTTTTTT. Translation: CASSLSMAGELFF.

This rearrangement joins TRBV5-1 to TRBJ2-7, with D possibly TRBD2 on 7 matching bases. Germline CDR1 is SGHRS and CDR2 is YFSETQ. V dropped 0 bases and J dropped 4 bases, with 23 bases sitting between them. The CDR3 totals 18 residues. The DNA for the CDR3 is TGCGCCAGCAGCTTGGAGGGGGGCATCCGGACTAGAGGATACGAGCAGTACTTC. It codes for CASSLEGGIRTRGYEQYF.

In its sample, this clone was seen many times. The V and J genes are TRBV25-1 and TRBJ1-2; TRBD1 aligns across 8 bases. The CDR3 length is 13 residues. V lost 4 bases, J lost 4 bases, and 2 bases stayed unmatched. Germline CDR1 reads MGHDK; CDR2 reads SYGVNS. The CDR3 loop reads CASSGGTGYGYTF. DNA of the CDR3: TGTGCCAGCAGTGGGGGGACAGGCTATGGCTACACCTTC.

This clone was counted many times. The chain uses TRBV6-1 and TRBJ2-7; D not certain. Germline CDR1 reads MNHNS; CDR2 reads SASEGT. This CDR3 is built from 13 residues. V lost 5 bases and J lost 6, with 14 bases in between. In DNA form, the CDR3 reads TGTGCCAGCAGTCCCGTTCCGGCCGGCGAGCAGTACTTC. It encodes CASSPVPAGEQYF.

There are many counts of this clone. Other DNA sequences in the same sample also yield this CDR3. CDR3 region: CASSSPGLAGSYEQYF. For the CDR3, the DNA is TGTGCCAGCAGTAGCCCCGGACTAGCGGGCTCCTACGAGCAGTACTTC. The chain has TRBV12-3 or TRBV12-4 and TRBJ2-7; 11 bases agree with TRBD2. The trim removed 5 bases at V and 0 bases at J, leaving 6 bases unmatched. This CDR3 spans 16 amino acids.

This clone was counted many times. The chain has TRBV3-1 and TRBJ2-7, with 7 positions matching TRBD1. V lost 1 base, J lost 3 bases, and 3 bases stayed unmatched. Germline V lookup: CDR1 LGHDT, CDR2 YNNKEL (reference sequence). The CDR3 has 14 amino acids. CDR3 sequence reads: CASSQVGTDYEQYF. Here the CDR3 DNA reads TGTGCCAGCAGCCAAGTCGGGACAGACTACGAGCAGTACTTC.